Reported below is one T cell receptor (beta chain). Just one base apart from a much larger clone, this may be a read error. Amplified TCR beta CDR3 regions derived from RNA transcripts. First-round RT-PCR with HTBI primers amplified the TCR CDR3 region. TCRdb passed the multiplex PCR reads through MiXCR, listing each CDR3 protein once. The sample holds 360,000 or so distinct CDR3 sequences, about a sixth seen once. This sample was taken from a study of T cells in Graves' hyperthyroidism and ophthalmopathy. The CDR3 consists of 15 residues. Germline CDR1 and CDR2: DFQATT and SNEGSKA (reference sequence). It was 8 to 10 ml of fresh peripheral blood that supplied the PBMCs.

The source of this sequence is a woman in her thirties or forties with Graves' ophthalmopathy. Input material: blood. The chain carries TRBV20-1 and TRBJ2-2; 12 bases align to TRBD1. The CDR3 reads CIAIRDRGLTGELFF. In DNA form, the CDR3 reads TGCATTGCTATACGGGACAGGGGGCTAACCGGGGAGCTGTTTTTT.